The 8 T cell receptor beta chains below come from one sample, sequenced in a study of spatial heterogeneity in lung cancer (dated by TCRdb to between 2018 and 2021). The label giving this sample's time point can be read as: sample taken at primary tumor resection. The method was 5' RACE. Instrument used: NextSeq 500. Through fastp at Q25 and MiXCR, TCRdb rebuilt clones from the public reads, retaining in-frame beta chains. A single entry per CDR3 protein holds the most common genes and DNA from its merged rows. For this sample the table gives 16,000 or so distinct CDR3 sequences, of which about 3.9% were detected only once. The ten largest clonotypes hold approximately 9% of the sample. Sequences were derived from normal lung tissue next to the tumor, sampled at surgery. These receptors all stem from a male donor with early-stage non-small cell lung cancer.

Ten or more counts support this clonotype. This beta chain slipped into a library made for alpha chains as a stray read, so its size is not meaningful. V is TRBV6-2 or TRBV6-3 and J is TRBJ2-5, with D possibly TRBD2 on 5 matching bases. CDR3 length: 13 amino acids. The germline V gene has CDR1 MNHEY and CDR2 SVGEGT. Trimming cost V 0 bases and J 5 bases, with 7 bases left between them. The CDR3 DNA reads as TGTGCCAGCAGTTACTCCGGCGGGGAGACCCAGTACTTC. Protein sequence: CASSYSGGETQYF.

This clonotype is termed medium-sized. Since the library was made to target alpha chains, this beta chain is a stray read and its abundance is not meaningful. This chain connects TRBV25-1 to TRBJ2-2; no reliable D call. The CDR3 has 12 residues. The ends were cut back, 6 bases at V and 3 bases at J, with 5 bases in the middle. Germline-derived CDR1 and CDR2 are MGHDK and SYGVNS. The CDR3 reads CASREDTGELFF. The CDR3, as DNA: TGTGCCAGCAGGGAAGACACCGGGGAGCTGTTTTTT.

The table lists this clonotype with many counts. The size of this beta chain means little, since it is a stray read in a library made for alpha chains. The chain links TRBV7-3 to TRBJ2-2; D possibly corresponds to TRBD1 (6 bases). Germline-derived CDR1 and CDR2 are SGHTA and FQGTGA. This CDR3 is built from 16 residues. The V gene lost 1 base and the J gene lost 3 bases, with 12 bases spanning the gap. CDR3 DNA: TGTGCCAGCAGCTTAAACGGGCCAGGGGACACCGGGGAGCTGTTTTTT. Translation: CASSLNGPGDTGELFF.

Relative to its sample, this clonotype is medium-sized. The size of this beta chain means little, since it is a stray read in a library made for alpha chains. This rearrangement joins TRBV10-3 to TRBJ2-1; unclear D gene. The CDR3 sequence is 16 residues long. Germline-derived CDR1 and CDR2 are ENHRY and SYGVKD. V lost 0 bases and J 2 bases, leaving 11 bases between the germline ends. The CDR3 DNA reads TGTGCCATCAGTGAGTCGGCGCAGATCCCCTACAATGAGCAGTTCTTC. This sequence encodes CAISESAQIPYNEQFF.

This clonotype showed up many times. The size of this beta chain means little, since it is a stray read in a library made for alpha chains. This chain connects TRBV7-9 to TRBJ2-3; 10 nucleotides line up with TRBD2. Germline-derived CDR1 and CDR2 are SEHNR and FQNEAQ (reference sequence). This CDR3 comprises 16 residues. The J segment lost 4 bases and the V segment lost 3 bases, leaving 7 bases of the junction unmatched. This CDR3 is CASSFASGSSADTQYF. The CDR3 region has the DNA TGTGCCAGCAGCTTTGCTAGCGGGAGTTCAGCAGATACGCAGTATTTT.

In this sample, this clonotype turned up many times. This beta chain is a stray sequence in a library constructed for alpha chains; its clone size is not meaningful. This chain joins TRBV20-1 and TRBJ1-5; TRBD1 is a possible D gene (6 bases). Germline CDR1 reads DFQATT; CDR2 reads SNEGSKA (reference sequence). This CDR3 contains 14 residues. Trimming left V 1 base short and J 3 bases short, with 10 bases between. The CDR3 reads CSARGSGHNQPQHF. The CDR3, as DNA: TGCAGTGCTAGAGGCTCGGGACACAATCAGCCCCAGCATTTT.

The table lists this clonotype with many counts. Since the library was made to target alpha chains, this beta chain is a stray read and its abundance is not meaningful. This rearrangement joins TRBV30 to TRBJ2-3; 8 bases are a match to TRBD1. The J segment lost 13 bases and the V segment lost 0 bases, leaving 3 bases of the junction unmatched. The CDR3 totals 11 residues. Per the germline V gene, CDR1 is GTSNPN and CDR2 is SVGIG (reference sequence). CDR3: CAWSVQGAKYF. The CDR3 bases are TGTGCCTGGAGTGTCCAGGGGGCGAAGTATTTT.

Many counts were recorded for this clonotype. Within a library made for alpha chains, this beta chain is off target, and its count is uninformative. V and J are TRBV7-8 and TRBJ1-2, with 7 nucleotides matching TRBD1. Germline V gene lookup returns CDR1 SGHVS and CDR2 FQNEAQ. The J segment lost 0 bases and the V segment lost 4 bases, leaving 5 bases of the junction unmatched. The length of the CDR3 is 15 residues. CDR3 in amino acids: CASSSAGTANYGYTF. The CDR3 region has the DNA TGTGCCAGCAGCTCCGCTGGGACAGCTAACTATGGCTACACCTTC.